This T cell receptor (beta chain) was identified during a study of shared clonotypes between healthy human individuals. Study overall: The donor pool was made up of a couple of women and three men aged 18 to 49. Study-level points and caveats: Generally, naive subsets (rather than memory subsets) showed larger estimated richness.

This CDR3 region has 15 residues. Germline loops: CDR1 KGHSH, CDR2 LQKENI. The J segment lost 7 bases and the V segment lost 5 bases, leaving 8 bases of the junction unmatched. Clones were sequenced by immunoSEQ multiplex PCR, and TCRdb holds only the in-frame ones, with some missing. In the table there are approximately 1.5 million clones, approximately 98.5% of which are singletons. As regards this clone: The antigen remains unidentified.

The sequenced material came from naive CD4+ T cells sorted from blood. The subset denotes: CD45RA+ positively selected. V gene TRBV18 combines with J gene TRBJ2-2; TRBD2 matches at 9 bases. This TCR was sampled from a man aged 25-45 years in good health. CDR3 coding DNA: TGTGCCAGCTCAGTCCAGCGGGAGGAGGTCGGGGAGCTGTTTTTT. This gives the protein CASSVQREEVGELFF. Supplemented by reference TRBV18 and TRBJ2-2, the full variable domain reads NAGVMQNPRHLVRRRGQEARLRCSPMKGHSHVYWYRQLPEEGLKFMVYLQKENIIDESGMPKERFSAEFPKEGPSILRIQQVVRGDSAAYFCASSVQREEVGELFFGEGSRLTVL.